The entry that follows covers one T cell receptor beta chain sequence. This clone's antigen is unknown. No base quality values were provided; no much bigger clone lies one nucleotide off. From V the trimming removes 0 bases and from J it removes 4 bases, while the gene matches leave 15 bases of the junction unaccounted for. From the cysteine through the phenylalanine, the CDR3 covers 18 amino acids. The sequence is cut down to CDR3 DNA, 54 bases in frame from base 1. CDR1 KGHSH and CDR2 LQKENI were looked up in the germline V gene. The collaborating institutions used their own protocols to collect whole blood in K2EDTA tubes. Collaborator samples were shipped for TCRbeta analysis as frozen whole blood, isolated PBMCs, or DNA extracted from either sample type. The sample is drawn from a study of blood T cell repertoires in COVID-19 (TCRdb year 2020). General notes on the study: Samples from collaborators originated in the United States, Italy and Spain and spanned both the acute and convalescent phases of COVID-19. The material from the prospective study consisted of cDNA or gDNA derived from T cells, B-cell-depleted T cells, or PBMCs. Deeply sampled blood TCRbeta repertoires from subjects exposed to, actively infected with, or recovered from COVID-19 were included in the dataset. The repertoires were released in a freely available public database intended as a resource for research on the immune response to SARS-CoV-2. Samples were obtained from the ongoing ImmuneRACE study (first 160 participants) and from some 1,200 subjects provided by 6 global collaborators. Sample metadata almost always included a de-identified subject ID, COVID-19 status, age in years and sex. HLA class I and class II types, where available, came from metadata supplied by the sample provider rather than from assay-based typing.

The immunoSEQ Assay, a bias-controlled multiplex PCR, was used to amplify TCRbeta CDR3 regions from genomic DNA. The study's processing was this. Nucleated cell counts per sample were estimated from amplification of reference gene primers within the assay. To quantify the absolute abundance of each unique TCRbeta CDR3 rearrangement, sequence reads were collapsed and filtered. For each sample, productive Simpson clonality was calculated as the square root of Simpson's diversity index over productive rearrangements. TCRdb took this table from immuneACCESS and kept in-frame rearrangements with V and J called. Such tables lack part of the clones; where checked against another copy, unresolved V genes explain under half of the gap, and the rest is unexplained. The V and J calls and clone size were taken over from that table, and D and trimming were inferred from the DNA. This sample has roughly 20,000 clones in its table, and 80% to 90% of those were observed once. The ten largest clones add up to 5.5% to 6.5% of the sample.

Beyond this particular receptor, the publication reports: How much clinical and demographic metadata was included differed by source and by participant, and the metadata was provided uncurated.

Sequencing used peripheral blood. The sequence was collected from a human donor in a cohort sampled during active COVID-19. Recombination linked TRBV18 to TRBJ2-7; 7 nucleotides in the junction match TRBD2. DNA sequence: TGTGCCAGCTCACCACCGACAGCGGGAAGGGTTCTAAGGTACGAGCAGTACTTC. Translated, this gives CASSPPTAGRVLRYEQYF.